This T cell receptor (beta chain) was captured by sequencing in a study of early T cells in non-severe SARS-CoV-2 infection (dated by TCRdb to the early 2020s). Looking at the study overall: Because TCR sequencing was done on bulk RNA from unsorted whole blood, the alpha and beta chains could not be paired.

Beyond this particular receptor, the publication reports: Matching against VDJdb was skewed toward anti-spike CD8 responses, likely underestimated virus-specific expansions, and missed private and CD4 specificities.

With respect to this clonotype: Its antigen is still unknown. A single base separates this from a much larger clone, so it may be a read error.

The library was built by means of 5' RACE. Data came from a NextSeq 500. The TCR library protocol attached unique molecular identifiers to individual cDNA molecules to correct for sequencing error and PCR bias. Both TCR alpha and beta chains were sequenced, and tight co-correlation was observed between alpha and beta sequence abundances in each sample. Under the source paper's analysis protocol: Decombinator V4 was used to perform V gene, J gene and CDR3 annotation of TCR sequences. Expanded TCRs were defined as changing significantly between any two time points under a Poisson model with p below 0.0001. TCR abundances were normalised to the total number of TCRs sequenced per sample and were expressed as counts per million. MAIT TCRs were defined by TRAV1-2 paired with TRAJ12, TRAJ20 or TRAJ33, and iNKT TCRs by TRAV10 paired with TRAJ18. VDJdb, accessed 1 November 2021, was searched for CMV, EBV and SARS-CoV-2 annotated TCRs, with TCRs annotated for multiple antigens excluded. TCRdb applied fastp at Q25 and MiXCR to the public reads, then kept only in-frame beta chains. Records with the same CDR3 protein are collapsed into one entry carrying the most frequent genes and DNA. The V and J calls were not made by the authors but by TCRdb's processing. This sample has roughly 45,000 distinct CDR3 sequences in its table, and around 11% of those were observed once. The ten top clones hold over 7.5% of the sample.

A case-control design nested within a healthcare worker cohort in London, UK, was used, with weekly nasopharyngeal swab PCR tests and blood sampling performed. Healthcare workers were recruited during the week of the UK lockdown, between 23 and 31 March 2020, and followed weekly for up to roughly 16 weeks. The CDR3 has 14 amino acids, counting the end cysteine and phenylalanine. This entry keeps only the CDR3 DNA: 42 bases, framed from base 1. Reading the germline V gene gives CDR1 SGHRS and CDR2 YFSETQ. Unmatched junction bases come to 3, with V trimmed by 3 bases and J by 4 bases. Here the chain combines TRBV5-1 and TRBJ1-2; a stretch of 10 junction bases matches TRBD1. The sample taken for sequencing was whole blood. The source is an adult who was a healthcare worker with PCR-confirmed SARS-CoV-2 infection or an uninfected control (not recorded which). CDR3 reads: CASSSGTGAYGYTF. The DNA sequence is TGCGCCAGCAGCTCAGGGACAGGGGCCTATGGCTACACCTTC.